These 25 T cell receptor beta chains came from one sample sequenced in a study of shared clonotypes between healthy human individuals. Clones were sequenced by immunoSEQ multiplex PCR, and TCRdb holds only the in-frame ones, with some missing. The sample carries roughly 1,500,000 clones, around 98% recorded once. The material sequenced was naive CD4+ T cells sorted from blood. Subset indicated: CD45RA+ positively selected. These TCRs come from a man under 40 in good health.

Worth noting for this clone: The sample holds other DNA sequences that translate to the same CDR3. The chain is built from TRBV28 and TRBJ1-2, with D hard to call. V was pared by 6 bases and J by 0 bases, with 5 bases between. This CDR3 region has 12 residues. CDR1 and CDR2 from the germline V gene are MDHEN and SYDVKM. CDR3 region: CASRTANYGYTF. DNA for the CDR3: TGTGCCAGCAGGACGGCTAACTATGGCTACACCTTC.

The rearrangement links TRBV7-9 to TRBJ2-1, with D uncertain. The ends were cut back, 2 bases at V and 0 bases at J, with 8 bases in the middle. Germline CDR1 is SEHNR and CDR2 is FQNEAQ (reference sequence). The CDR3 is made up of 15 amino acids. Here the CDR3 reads CASSLHRGSYNEQFF. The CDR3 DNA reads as TGTGCCAGCAGCTTACATCGCGGCTCCTACAATGAGCAGTTCTTC.

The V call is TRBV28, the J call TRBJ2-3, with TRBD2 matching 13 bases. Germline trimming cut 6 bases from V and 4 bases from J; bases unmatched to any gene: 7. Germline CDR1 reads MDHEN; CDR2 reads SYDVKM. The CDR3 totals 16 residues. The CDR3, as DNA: TGTGCCAGCAGCCCAGGACTAGCGGGAGTTGCAGATACGCAGTATTTT. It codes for CASSPGLAGVADTQYF.

CDR3 nucleotide sequence: TGTGCCAGCAGCTTGAACAGGGGGGTAGGAGAGACCCAGTACTTC. It codes for CASSLNRGVGETQYF. V and J are TRBV5-4 and TRBJ2-5; 8 nucleotides align to TRBD1. The CDR3 covers 15 residues. From germline, CDR1 is SGHNT and CDR2 YYREEE (reference sequence). With V trimmed by 1 base and J by 4 bases, 6 bases remained unmatched.

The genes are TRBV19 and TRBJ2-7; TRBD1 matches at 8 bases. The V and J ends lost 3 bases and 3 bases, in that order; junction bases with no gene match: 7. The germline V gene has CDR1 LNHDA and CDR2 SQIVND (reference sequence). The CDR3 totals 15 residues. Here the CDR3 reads CASSIQGQAHYEQYF. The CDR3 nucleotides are TGTGCCAGTAGTATTCAGGGACAGGCCCACTACGAGCAGTACTTC.

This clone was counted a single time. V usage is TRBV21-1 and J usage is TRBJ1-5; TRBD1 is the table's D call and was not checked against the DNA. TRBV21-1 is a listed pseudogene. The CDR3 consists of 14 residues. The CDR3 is CASSGHSPNQPQHF. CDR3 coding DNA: TGTGCCAGCAGCGGACACAGTCCAAATCAGCCCCAGCATTTT.

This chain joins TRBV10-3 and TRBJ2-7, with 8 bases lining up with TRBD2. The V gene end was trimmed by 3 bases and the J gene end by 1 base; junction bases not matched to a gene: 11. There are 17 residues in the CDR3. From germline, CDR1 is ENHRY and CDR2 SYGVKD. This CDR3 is CAISEGPRTSPSYEQYF. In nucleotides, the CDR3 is TGTGCCATCAGTGAAGGGCCACGGACTAGCCCGTCCTACGAGCAGTACTTC.

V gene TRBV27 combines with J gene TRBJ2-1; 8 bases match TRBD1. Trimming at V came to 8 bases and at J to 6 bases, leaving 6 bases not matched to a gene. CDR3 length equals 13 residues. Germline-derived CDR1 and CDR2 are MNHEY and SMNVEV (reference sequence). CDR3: CASPRTGRNEQFF. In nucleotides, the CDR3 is TGTGCCAGCCCAAGGACAGGGCGCAATGAGCAGTTCTTC.

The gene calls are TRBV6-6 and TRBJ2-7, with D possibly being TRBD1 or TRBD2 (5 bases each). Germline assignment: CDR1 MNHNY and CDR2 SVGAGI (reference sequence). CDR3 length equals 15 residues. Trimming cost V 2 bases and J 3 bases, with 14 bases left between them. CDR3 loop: CASSYGAARDYEQYF. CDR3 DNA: TGTGCCAGCAGTTACGGGGCGGCCCGGGACTACGAGCAGTACTTC.

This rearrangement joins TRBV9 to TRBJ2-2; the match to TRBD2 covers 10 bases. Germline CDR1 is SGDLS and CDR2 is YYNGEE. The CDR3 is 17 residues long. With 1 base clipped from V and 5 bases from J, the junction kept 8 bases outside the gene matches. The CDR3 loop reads CASSVSLAGAGTGELFF. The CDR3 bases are TGTGCCAGCAGCGTATCCCTAGCGGGAGCGGGGACCGGGGAGCTGTTTTTT.

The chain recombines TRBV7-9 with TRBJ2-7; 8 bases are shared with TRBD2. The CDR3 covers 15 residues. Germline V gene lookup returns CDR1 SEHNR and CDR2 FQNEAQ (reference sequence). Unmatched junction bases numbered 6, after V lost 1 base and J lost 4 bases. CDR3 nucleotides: TGTGCCAGCAGCTTAGTACCCCGGGAGGGGTACGAGCAGTACTTC. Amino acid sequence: CASSLVPREGYEQYF.

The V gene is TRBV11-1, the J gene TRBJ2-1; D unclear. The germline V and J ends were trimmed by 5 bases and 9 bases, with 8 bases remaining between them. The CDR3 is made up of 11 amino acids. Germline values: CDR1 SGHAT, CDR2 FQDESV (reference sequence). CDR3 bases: TGTGCCAGCAGCGCTCAAAGTGAGCAGTTCTTC. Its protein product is CASSAQSEQFF. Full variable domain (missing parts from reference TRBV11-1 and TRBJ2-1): EAEVAQSPRYKITEKSQAVAFWCDPISGHATLYWYRQILGQGPELLVQFQDESVVDDSQLPKDRFSAERLKGVDSTLKIQPAELGDSAMYLCASSAQSEQFFGPGTRLTVL.

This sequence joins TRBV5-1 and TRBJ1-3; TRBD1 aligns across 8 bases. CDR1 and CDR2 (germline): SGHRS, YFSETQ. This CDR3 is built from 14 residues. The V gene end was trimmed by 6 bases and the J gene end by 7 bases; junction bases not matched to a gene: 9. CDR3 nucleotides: TGCGCCAGCACCAAGGACAGGGCTAGTAACACCATATATTTT. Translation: CASTKDRASNTIYF.

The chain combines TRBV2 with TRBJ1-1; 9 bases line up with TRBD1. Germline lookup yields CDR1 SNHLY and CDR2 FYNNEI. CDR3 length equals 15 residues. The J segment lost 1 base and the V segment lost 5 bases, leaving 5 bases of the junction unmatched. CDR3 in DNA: TGTGCCAGCAGTACAGGGGGCTGGGGGAACACTGAAGCTTTCTTT. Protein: CASSTGGWGNTEAFF.

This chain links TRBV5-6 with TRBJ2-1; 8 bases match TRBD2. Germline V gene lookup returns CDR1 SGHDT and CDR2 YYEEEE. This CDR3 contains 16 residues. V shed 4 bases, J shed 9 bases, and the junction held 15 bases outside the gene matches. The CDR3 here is CASSPLADLPGGEQFF. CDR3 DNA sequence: TGTGCCAGCAGCCCACTAGCGGACCTACCCGGGGGTGAGCAGTTCTTC.

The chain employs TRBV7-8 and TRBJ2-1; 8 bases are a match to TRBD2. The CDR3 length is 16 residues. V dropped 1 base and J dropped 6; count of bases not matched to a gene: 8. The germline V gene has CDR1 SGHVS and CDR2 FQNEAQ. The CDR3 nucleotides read TGTGCCAGCAGCTTAGAGTTCTTTCTAGCGGGCAATGAGCAGTTCTTC. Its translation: CASSLEFFLAGNEQFF.

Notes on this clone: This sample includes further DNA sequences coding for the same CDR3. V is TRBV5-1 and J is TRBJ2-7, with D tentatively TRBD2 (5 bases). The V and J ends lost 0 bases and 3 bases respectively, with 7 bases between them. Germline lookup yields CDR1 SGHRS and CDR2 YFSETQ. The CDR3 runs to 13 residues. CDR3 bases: TGCGCCAGCAGCTTGGCCGGGGTCTACGAGCAGTACTTC. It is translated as CASSLAGVYEQYF.

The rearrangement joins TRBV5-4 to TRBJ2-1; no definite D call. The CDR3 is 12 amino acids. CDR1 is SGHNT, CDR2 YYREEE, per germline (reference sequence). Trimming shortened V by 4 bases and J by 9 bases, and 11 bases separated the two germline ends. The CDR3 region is CASSPTWGEQFF. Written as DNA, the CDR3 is TGTGCCAGCAGCCCGACGTGGGGTGAGCAGTTCTTC.

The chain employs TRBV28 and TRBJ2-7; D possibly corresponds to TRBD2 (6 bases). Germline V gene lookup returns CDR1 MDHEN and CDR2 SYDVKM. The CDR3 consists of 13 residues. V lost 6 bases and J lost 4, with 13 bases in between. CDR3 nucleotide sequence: TGTGCCAGCAGGGTAGCGGTTGAGTACGAGCAGTACTTC. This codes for CASRVAVEYEQYF.

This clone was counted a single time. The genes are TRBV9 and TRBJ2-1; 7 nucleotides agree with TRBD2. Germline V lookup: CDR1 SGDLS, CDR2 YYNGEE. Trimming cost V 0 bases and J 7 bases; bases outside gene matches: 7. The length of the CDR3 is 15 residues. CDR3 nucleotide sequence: TGTGCCAGCAGCGTAGTTCGAGCGGGAAGGAATGAGCAGTTCTTC. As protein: CASSVVRAGRNEQFF. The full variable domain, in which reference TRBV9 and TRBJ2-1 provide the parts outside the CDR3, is DSGVTQTPKHLITATGQRVTLRCSPRSGDLSVYWYQQSLDQGLQFLIQYYNGEERAKGNILERFSAQQFPDLHSELNLSSLELGDSALYFCASSVVRAGRNEQFFGPGTRLTVL.

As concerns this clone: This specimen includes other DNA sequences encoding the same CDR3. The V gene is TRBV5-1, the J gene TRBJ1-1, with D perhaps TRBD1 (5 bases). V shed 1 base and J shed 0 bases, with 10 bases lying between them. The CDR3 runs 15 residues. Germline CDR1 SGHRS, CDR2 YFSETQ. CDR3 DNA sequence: TGCGCCAGCAGCTTGTCGGCAGGGCTGAACACTGAAGCTTTCTTT. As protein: CASSLSAGLNTEAFF.

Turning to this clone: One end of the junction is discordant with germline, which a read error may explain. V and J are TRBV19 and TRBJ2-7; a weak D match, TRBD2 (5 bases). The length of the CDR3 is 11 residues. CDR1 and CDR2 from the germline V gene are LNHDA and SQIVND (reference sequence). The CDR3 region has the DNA TGTGCCAGTGGCAGCGGCGTAACGACGCACTTC. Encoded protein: CASGSGVTTHF.

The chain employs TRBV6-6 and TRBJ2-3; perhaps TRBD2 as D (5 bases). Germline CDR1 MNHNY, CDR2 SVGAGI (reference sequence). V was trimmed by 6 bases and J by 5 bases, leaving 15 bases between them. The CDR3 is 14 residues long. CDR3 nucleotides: TGTGCCAGCAGGGAGGCCTCCTCAAGAGATACGCAGTATTTT. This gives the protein CASREASSRDTQYF.

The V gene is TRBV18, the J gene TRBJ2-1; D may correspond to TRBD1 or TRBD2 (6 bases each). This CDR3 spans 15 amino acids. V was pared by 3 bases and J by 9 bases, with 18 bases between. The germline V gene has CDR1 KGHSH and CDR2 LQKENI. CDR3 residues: CASSPEVVGGGEQFF. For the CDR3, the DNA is TGTGCCAGCTCACCTGAGGTGGTAGGGGGAGGTGAGCAGTTCTTC.

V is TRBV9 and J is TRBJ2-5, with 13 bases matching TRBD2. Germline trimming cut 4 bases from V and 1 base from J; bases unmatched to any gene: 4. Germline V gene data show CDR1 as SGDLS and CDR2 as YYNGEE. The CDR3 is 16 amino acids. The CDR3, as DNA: TGTGCCAGCAGCCCCCGACTAGCGGGAGGCCAAGAGACCCAGTACTTC. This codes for CASSPRLAGGQETQYF. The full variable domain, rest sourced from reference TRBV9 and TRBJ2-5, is DSGVTQTPKHLITATGQRVTLRCSPRSGDLSVYWYQQSLDQGLQFLIQYYNGEERAKGNILERFSAQQFPDLHSELNLSSLELGDSALYFCASSPRLAGGQETQYFGPGTRLLVL.